The rows below give T cell receptor beta chains drawn from one sample of a study of radiotherapy plus CTLA-4 blockade in lung cancer. Clones were sequenced by immunoSEQ multiplex PCR, and TCRdb holds only the in-frame ones, with some missing. The data show more than 40,000 clones, 55% to 80% seen once. This specimen consisted of peripheral blood, obtained from a patient treated with radiotherapy plus ipilimumab. Source of these receptors: a human donor with non-small cell lung cancer who had a complete response to radiotherapy plus ipilimumab. Each CDR3 is given with its conserved first and last residue. The order of the fields is J gene, clone size, V gene, CDR3 length, D gene, CDR3 DNA, CDR3 protein. A D gene is named only where the DNA matches it firmly. Clone size, where shown, is once, few, many, or a class for clones that have expanded.

J: TRBJ1-5
size: NA
V: TRBV7-2
length: 16
D: NA
DNA: TGTGCCAGCAGCTCCTACCCTGCTAGCCTCAATCAGCCCCAGCATTTT
CDR3: CASSSYPASLNQPQHF

J: TRBJ1-2
size: NA
V: TRBV28
length: 12
D: TRBD1
DNA: TGTGCCAGCAGACTACAGGGGGGCGGCTACACCTTC
CDR3: CASRLQGGGYTF

J: TRBJ2-7
size: few
V: TRBV27
length: 14
D: NA
DNA: TGTGCCAGCAGTTCGTATGGTAGGGGAGGCGAGCAGTACTTC
CDR3: CASSSYGRGGEQYF

J: TRBJ1-2
size: NA
V: TRBV15
length: 14
D: TRBD1
DNA: TGTGCCACCAGCAGGGGACAGGGGAACTATGGCTACACCTTC
CDR3: CATSRGQGNYGYTF

J: TRBJ2-3
size: medium-sized
V: TRBV5-4
length: 14
D: NA
DNA: TGTGCCAGCAGGGTGGGAGCAGGGGAAGATACGCAGTATTTT
CDR3: CASRVGAGEDTQYF

J: TRBJ2-7
size: NA
V: TRBV19
length: 19
D: NA
DNA: TGTGCCAGTAGTATAGGCACAGGACGGAGGGACAGCGCGGCCTACGAGCAGTACTTC
CDR3: CASSIGTGRRDSAAYEQYF

J: TRBJ2-7
size: NA
V: TRBV19
length: 12
D: TRBD1
DNA: TGTGCCAGTACCGGACAGGGGTGGGAGCAGTACTTC
CDR3: CASTGQGWEQYF

J: TRBJ2-3
size: NA
V: TRBV10-2
length: 12
D: TRBD2
DNA: TGCGCCAGCAGTGGGGGGGGAGATACGCAGTATTTT
CDR3: CASSGGGDTQYF

J: TRBJ2-7
size: few
V: TRBV6-1
length: 14
D: TRBD2
DNA: TGTGCCAGCAGTGCGAGCGGGGGGTACTACGAGCAGTACTTC
CDR3: CASSASGGYYEQYF

J: TRBJ1-6
size: NA
V: TRBV2
length: 17
D: TRBD1
DNA: TGTGCCAGCAGTGTGGACAGGTCGAACTCCTATAATTCACCCCTCCACTTT
CDR3: CASSVDRSNSYNSPLHF

J: TRBJ2-7
size: once
V: TRBV7-6
length: 16
D: TRBD2
DNA: TGTGCCAGCAGCTTAGCAGCTAGCGGGAGCGCCTACGAGCAGTACTTC
CDR3: CASSLAASGSAYEQYF

J: TRBJ1-2
size: once
V: TRBV7-9
length: 18
D: TRBD1
DNA: TGTGCCAGCAGCACTCGAACCGGGACAGGGATACGTTGGAGTGGCTACACCTTC
CDR3: CASSTRTGTGIRWSGYTF

J: TRBJ1-1
size: NA
V: TRBV18
length: 13
D: NA
DNA: TGTGCCAGCTCACCGGACAGAAAGACTGAAGCTTTCTTT
CDR3: CASSPDRKTEAFF

J: TRBJ2-5
size: once
V: TRBV7-9
length: 18
D: TRBD1
DNA: TGTGCCAGCAGCTTTTCTCGAACGGGACAGGCGCAGCAAGAGACCCAGTACTTC
CDR3: CASSFSRTGQAQQETQYF

J: TRBJ2-5
size: NA
V: TRBV6-5
length: 15
D: TRBD2
DNA: TGTGCCAGCAGTTCCCCGCCAGCGGGACAAGAGACCCAGTACTTC
CDR3: CASSSPPAGQETQYF

J: TRBJ1-1
size: NA
V: TRBV10-2
length: 14
D: NA
DNA: TGCGCCAGCAGTGATTCGCAGGGAAGAACTGAAGCTTTCTTT
CDR3: CASSDSQGRTEAFF

J: TRBJ1-4
size: NA
V: TRBV6-5
length: 16
D: NA
DNA: TGTGCCAGCAGTTACTACTTTCAGGGGTCTAGGGAAAAACTGTTTTTT
CDR3: CASSYYFQGSREKLFF

J: TRBJ1-1
size: NA
V: TRBV29-1
length: 15
D: NA
DNA: TGCAGCGTTGGCCCAGGGTTGAGAAGGAACACTGAAGCTTTCTTT
CDR3: CSVGPGLRRNTEAFF

J: TRBJ1-2
size: NA
V: TRBV9
length: 17
D: TRBD1
DNA: TGTGCCAGCAGCGTAGGGGAGCGATCTGACAGGGGGAGAGGCTACACCTTC
CDR3: CASSVGERSDRGRGYTF

J: TRBJ2-6
size: NA
V: TRBV27
length: 21
D: TRBD1
DNA: TGTGCCAGCAGTTTCTCGGGACAGGGTCATTCCTCAAGCTCTGGGGCCAACGTCCTGACTTTC
CDR3: CASSFSGQGHSSSSGANVLTF

J: TRBJ1-5
size: NA
V: TRBV28
length: 12
D: NA
DNA: TGTGCCAGCAGTTTAGGGGCCCAGGCCCAGCATTTT
CDR3: CASSLGAQAQHF

J: TRBJ2-1
size: NA
V: TRBV29-1
length: 13
D: NA
DNA: TGCAGCGTTGAATGGCAGGGAAGGAATGAGCAGTTCTTC
CDR3: CSVEWQGRNEQFF

J: TRBJ2-7
size: NA
V: TRBV6-1
length: 18
D: NA
DNA: TGTGCCAGCAGTGAAAGGTTTACAGGGTTACGGCTATCCTACGAGCAGTACTTC
CDR3: CASSERFTGLRLSYEQYF

J: TRBJ1-5
size: once
V: TRBV6-5
length: 13
D: NA
DNA: TGTGCCAGCAGTTATAATAGCAATCAGCCCCAGCATTTT
CDR3: CASSYNSNQPQHF

J: TRBJ2-7
size: few
V: TRBV5-4
length: 15
D: NA
DNA: TGTGCCAGCAGCCTGGCGGGCAGGGGAAGTCACGAGCAGTACTTC
CDR3: CASSLAGRGSHEQYF

J: TRBJ1-5
size: NA
V: TRBV11-2
length: 14
D: NA
DNA: TGTGCCAGCAGCTTAGCAAATAGCAATCAGCCCCAGCATTTT
CDR3: CASSLANSNQPQHF

J: TRBJ2-7
size: NA
V: TRBV6-1
length: 19
D: NA
DNA: TGTGCCAGCAGTGAAGCAAGTTGGGGTGGGAGGAGACGCAGCTACGAGCAGTACTTC
CDR3: CASSEASWGGRRRSYEQYF

J: TRBJ2-3
size: once
V: TRBV25-1
length: 11
D: NA
DNA: TGTGCCAGCAGTGCTACAGATACGCAGTATTTT
CDR3: CASSATDTQYF